This T cell receptor (beta chain) was found in a study of blood T cell repertoires in COVID-19. TCRdb's table, derived via immunoSEQ multiplex PCR, lists solely in-frame clones and lacks some. The profile shows more than 150,000 clones, roughly 90% of them singletons. The TCR was taken from a man in his forties or fifties with acute or convalescent COVID-19. The sequenced material came from peripheral blood.

The CDR3 loop is CSVANVRGLFLNTEAFF. CDR3 nucleotide sequence: TGCAGCGTTGCCAACGTCAGGGGCCTTTTTTTGAACACTGAAGCTTTCTTT. The gene calls are TRBV29-1 and TRBJ1-1, with D possibly TRBD1 on 6 matching bases. Germline loops: CDR1 SQVTM, CDR2 ANQGSEA. The CDR3 contains 17 residues. V lost 4 bases, J lost 0 bases, and 21 bases lay in between.